Following are 21 T cell receptor beta chains from one sample sequenced in a study of CD8 T cells in Susac syndrome. Roughly 0.45 to 1 ug RNA was reverse transcribed with random hexamers. From the immunoSEQ multiplex PCR reads, TCRdb called clonotypes with MiXCR, one entry per CDR3 protein. This table has fewer than 200,000 distinct CDR3 sequences, roughly 92% appearing once. Material for sequencing was CD4+ T cells from PBMCs. The receptor set was obtained from a human donor in good health.

This chain connects TRBV12-3 or TRBV12-4 to TRBJ2-2; maybe TRBD2 (6 bases). This CDR3 has 13 amino acids. The germline V and J ends were trimmed by 3 bases and 4 bases, with 6 bases remaining between them. The CDR3 coding sequence is TGTGCCAGCAGTTTCGGGAGCACCGGGGAGCTGTTTTTT. Its protein product is CASSFGSTGELFF.

The chain links TRBV29-1 to TRBJ1-2; D not certain. The CDR3 is 11 residues long. Germline V gene sequence: CDR1 SQVTM, CDR2 ANQGSEA. Trimming stripped 6 bases from V and 6 bases from J, with 11 bases between. CDR3 residues: CSVYTMDGYTF. As DNA, the CDR3 is TGCAGCGTCTACACCATGGATGGCTACACCTTC. The full variable domain, its missing parts supplied by reference TRBV29-1 and TRBJ1-2, is SAVISQKPSRDICQRGTSLTIQCQVDSQVTMMFWYRQQPGQSLTLIATANQGSEATYESGFVIDKFPISRPNLTFSTLTVSNMSPEDSSIYLCSVYTMDGYTFGSGTRLTVV.

The chain uses TRBV12-3 or TRBV12-4 and TRBJ2-4; D might be TRBD2 (5 bases). The V gene lost 3 bases and the J gene lost 1 base, with 16 bases spanning the gap. The CDR3 consists of 17 residues. This CDR3 reads CASSFRSAGLAKNIQYF. The DNA of the CDR3 is TGTGCCAGCAGTTTTAGGTCGGCGGGCCTGGCCAAAAACATTCAGTACTTC.

CDR3 DNA: TGCAGCGTCAGGACAGACACAGATACGCAGTATTTT. It codes for CSVRTDTDTQYF. V gene TRBV29-1 combines with J gene TRBJ2-3, with a tentative D call TRBD1 (6 bases). This CDR3 has 12 residues. The germline V gene encodes CDR1 SQVTM and CDR2 ANQGSEA. V lost 6 bases to trimming and J lost 2 bases, with 9 bases between them.

The chain is built from TRBV19 and TRBJ1-5; D remains ambiguous. Germline loops: CDR1 LNHDA, CDR2 SQIVND (reference sequence). Trimming pared 4 bases from V and 6 bases from J, leaving 13 bases between. There are 14 residues in the CDR3. CDR3 protein: CASSTARPGQPQHF. DNA of the CDR3: TGTGCCAGTAGTACCGCACGGCCTGGTCAGCCCCAGCATTTT.

V gene TRBV11-2 combines with J gene TRBJ2-3, with D uncertain. The CDR3 consists of 14 residues. V gave up 2 bases and J gave up 0 bases, with 6 bases separating them. Germline assignment: CDR1 SGHAT and CDR2 FQNNGV. CDR3 in amino acids: CASSLISSTDTQYF. The CDR3 DNA reads as TGTGCCAGCAGCTTAATCTCTAGCACAGATACGCAGTATTTT.

This sequence joins TRBV6-2 or TRBV6-3 and TRBJ2-4; 8 nucleotides agree with TRBD2. After removal of 7 bases from V and 1 base from J, the junction contained 18 bases not matched to a gene. Looked up from germline, CDR1 is MNHEY and CDR2 is SVGEGT. This CDR3 is 19 amino acids long. In nucleotides, the CDR3 is TGTGCCAGCATTGTCGGGGGGGCCTTTGTGTTGTTGGCCAAAAACATTCAGTACTTC. It translates to CASIVGGAFVLLAKNIQYF.

This chain uses TRBV19 with TRBJ1-2; 7 bases line up with TRBD1. The germline gives CDR1 LNHDA, CDR2 SQIVND (reference sequence). J was trimmed by 4 bases and V by 4 bases; bases with no gene match: 6. The CDR3 runs to 14 residues. CDR3 nucleotides: TGTGCCAGTAGTACACCGACAGGGATCTATGGCTACACCTTC. This translates into CASSTPTGIYGYTF.

The chain recombines TRBV7-2 with TRBJ1-1, with 9 bases aligning to TRBD1. Germline loops: CDR1 SGHTA, CDR2 FQGNSA. The CDR3 has 15 amino acids. The V gene end was trimmed by 5 bases and the J gene end by 5 bases; junction bases not matched to a gene: 9. The CDR3 spells CASSENRGQGTEAFF. The CDR3 coding sequence is TGTGCCAGCAGCGAGAACAGGGGGCAAGGGACTGAAGCTTTCTTT.

The chain employs TRBV20-1 and TRBJ2-5, with 8 bases aligning to TRBD1. The CDR3 spans 14 residues. Germline CDR1 is DFQATT and CDR2 is SNEGSKA (reference sequence). J gave up 5 bases and V 1 base, and 6 bases lay outside the gene matches. DNA for the CDR3: TGCAGTGCTAGAGTCAGGGGGCGGACGGAGACCCAGTACTTC. Protein product: CSARVRGRTETQYF.

V and J are TRBV3-1 and TRBJ2-5; 13 bases agree with TRBD2. The CDR3 has 16 residues. V lost 6 bases and J lost 5; bases outside the gene matches: 9. Germline loops: CDR1 LGHDT, CDR2 YNNKEL (reference sequence). This CDR3 is CASRLRLAGGWETQYF. The CDR3, as DNA: TGTGCCAGCAGGCTGAGACTAGCGGGGGGTTGGGAGACCCAGTACTTC.

The chain recombines TRBV20-1 with TRBJ2-1; tentative D call: TRBD2 (6 bases). V was trimmed by 2 bases and J by 8 bases, leaving 16 bases between them. CDR3 length equals 14 residues. The germline gives CDR1 DFQATT, CDR2 SNEGSKA (reference sequence). This chain's CDR3 is CSARSLAWADEQFF. CDR3 nucleotide sequence: TGCAGTGCTAGATCACTAGCCTGGGCCGATGAGCAGTTCTTC.

The chain combines TRBV7-9 with TRBJ2-4; weak D call: TRBD2 (5 bases). Germline V gene lookup returns CDR1 SEHNR and CDR2 FQNEAQ (reference sequence). V shed 4 bases and J shed 3 bases, with 10 bases lying between them. CDR3 length: 14 amino acids. CDR3 residues: CASSSTRDKNIQYF. For the CDR3, the DNA is TGTGCCAGCAGCTCTACTCGGGACAAAAACATTCAGTACTTC.

The CDR3 loop reads CSARPGLGGNTIYF. CDR3 bases: TGCAGTGCTAGACCCGGGTTAGGTGGAAACACCATATATTTT. This chain uses TRBV20-1 with TRBJ1-3; D ambiguous. This CDR3 has 14 residues. Germline loops: CDR1 DFQATT, CDR2 SNEGSKA (reference sequence). The germline V and J ends were trimmed by 2 bases and 3 bases, with 11 bases remaining between them.

J is TRBJ1-6 and V is TRBV12-3 or TRBV12-4; 7 bases match TRBD1. The CDR3 is 13 residues long. Trimming took 3 bases from V and 7 from J; bases not matched to a gene: 0. The CDR3, as DNA: TGTGCCAGCAGTTTGACAGGGAATTCACCCCTCCACTTT. Translating gives CASSLTGNSPLHF.

This sequence joins TRBV23-1 and TRBJ1-4; tentatively, D is TRBD1 (5 bases). TRBV23-1 is annotated as an ORF whose role is uncertain. The CDR3 runs to 15 residues. Deletions cut 7 bases from V and 8 bases from J, with 20 bases between. CDR3 sequence reads: CASTPPRQGDEKLFF. The CDR3 region has the DNA TGCGCCAGCACTCCCCCGAGGCAGGGTGACGAAAAACTGTTTTTT.

This rearrangement joins TRBV6-5 to TRBJ1-1; unclear D gene. Per the germline V gene, CDR1 is MNHEY and CDR2 is SVGAGI. This CDR3 is 16 amino acids long. The germline V and J ends were trimmed by 2 bases and 1 base, with 14 bases remaining between them. For the CDR3, the DNA is TGTGCCAGCAGTTACAGGCGATTTGGCGGGAACACTGAAGCTTTCTTT. It encodes CASSYRRFGGNTEAFF.

CDR3 residues: CASSPTIGVEKLFF. The DNA for the CDR3 is TGTGCCAGCAGCCCCACCATCGGGGTTGAAAAACTGTTTTTT. J is TRBJ1-4 and V is TRBV3-1; no clear D. CDR1 and CDR2 from the germline V gene are LGHDT and YNNKEL (reference sequence). The CDR3 consists of 14 residues. The V end lost 4 bases, the J end lost 7 bases, and 13 bases lay between the germline ends.

CDR3 bases: TGTGCCAGCAGCGTAGACCCTAGCGGGGGATACAATGAGCAGTTCTTC. This sequence encodes CASSVDPSGGYNEQFF. V and J are TRBV9 and TRBJ2-1; 10 bases agree with TRBD2. The CDR3 loop spans 16 amino acids. Germline lookup yields CDR1 SGDLS and CDR2 YYNGEE. Trimming removed 0 bases from V and 4 bases from J; junction bases left unmatched: 4.

This chain joins TRBV28 and TRBJ1-1, with D perhaps matching TRBD1 (6 bases). Germline V CDR1 and CDR2: MDHEN, SYDVKM. The CDR3 spans 16 residues. V was clipped by 1 base and J by 0 bases, with 12 bases between them. CDR3 coding DNA: TGTGCCAGCAGTTTATCAAGGGGGACCTTGAACACTGAAGCTTTCTTT. This sequence encodes CASSLSRGTLNTEAFF. The whole variable domain, remainder taken from reference TRBV28 and TRBJ1-1, is DVKVTQSSRYLVKRTGEKVFLECVQDMDHENMFWYRQDPGLGLRLIYFSYDVKMKEKGDIPEGYSVSREKKERFSLILESASTNQTSMYLCASSLSRGTLNTEAFFGQGTRLTVV.

The chain uses TRBV14 and TRBJ2-3; 9 bases match TRBD1. Germline values: CDR1 SGHDN, CDR2 FVKESK. The ends lost 8 bases at V and 3 bases at J; junction bases unmatched: 6. This CDR3 region has 14 residues. CDR3 DNA: TGTGCCAGCTCTTGGGACAGGGCGACAGATACGCAGTATTTT. This translates into CASSWDRATDTQYF.